Listed here is a single TCR beta chain. The CDR3 covers 17 residues. In germline, CDR1 is SGHKS, CDR2 YYEKEE (reference sequence). The V gene lost 1 base and the J gene lost 5 bases, with 21 bases spanning the gap. This sample's time point: 2015-2016 season, pre-vaccination. Clones were sequenced by immunoSEQ multiplex PCR, and TCRdb holds only the in-frame ones, with some missing. In the table there are fewer than 7,500 clones, approximately 85% of which are singletons. The data were taken from a study of follicular helper T cells after annual influenza vaccination. Here the sequenced sample was CXCR5+ CD38- circulating T follicular helper cells from blood, taken on the day of influenza vaccination. Noted subset: circulating Tfh, non-naive CD4+CXCR5+PD-1+ (ICOS+CD38+ or ICOS-CD38-). The chain has TRBV5-5 and TRBJ1-2, with D possibly TRBD1 on 6 matching bases. The sequence derives from an adult who received the influenza vaccine. Here the CDR3 DNA reads TGTGCCAGCAGCTTGAATGGGAGACCGGGGGCTGGTTATGGCTACACCTTC. It codes for CASSLNGRPGAGYGYTF.